Each of the 16 T cell receptor beta chains below was sequenced from the same sample in a study of T cell changes during pregnancy in multiple sclerosis. The repertoire was sequenced with immunoSEQ multiplex PCR; TCRdb's copy has only in-frame clones and lacks some. This sample has around 75,000 clones; about 89% occur once, and the top ten carry about 0.9%. Material: peripheral blood, obtained in the first trimester of pregnancy. The receptors were sampled from a female donor in good health, enrolled as a control in a pregnancy study.

In DNA form, the CDR3 reads TGCGCCAGCAGCTCGGGACAGTTACTTTCAAGAGAGACCCAGTACTTC. Protein sequence: CASSSGQLLSRETQYF. This chain connects TRBV5-1 to TRBJ2-5; 7 bases fit TRBD1. J was trimmed by 4 bases and V by 3 bases; bases with no gene match: 12. This CDR3 contains 16 residues. The germline gives CDR1 SGHRS, CDR2 YFSETQ.

This sequence joins TRBV6-4 and TRBJ2-7, with TRBD2 identical over 7 bases. Germline V lookup: CDR1 MRHNA, CDR2 SNTAGT. Trimming took 0 bases from V and 3 from J; bases not matched to a gene: 2. The CDR3 sequence is 14 residues long. The CDR3 DNA reads TGTGCCAGCAGTGACTCGGGGACTAACTACGAGCAGTACTTC. Amino acids: CASSDSGTNYEQYF.

Here the CDR3 reads CASSHNIDNEQFF. The CDR3 nucleotides are TGTGCCAGCTCACATAATATAGACAATGAGCAGTTCTTC. The V and J genes are TRBV18 and TRBJ2-1; D is uncertain. CDR1 and CDR2 from the germline V gene are KGHSH and LQKENI. V dropped 4 bases and J dropped 5 bases, with 9 bases sitting between them. This CDR3 has 13 amino acids.

V gene TRBV27 combines with J gene TRBJ1-5, with TRBD1 identical over 7 bases. CDR3 length: 15 amino acids. The V segment lost 4 bases and the J segment 2 bases; nucleotides outside the gene matches: 5. The germline CDR1 and CDR2 sequences are MNHEY and SMNVEV (reference sequence). The CDR3 reads CASSSTGEGNQPQHF. In DNA, the CDR3 is TGTGCCAGCAGTTCTACAGGGGAGGGCAATCAGCCCCAGCATTTT.

This rearrangement joins TRBV6-1 to TRBJ2-5; a possible D gene is TRBD2 (6 bases). The CDR3 has 14 amino acids. The germline V gene has CDR1 MNHNS and CDR2 SASEGT. With 7 bases removed from V and 4 bases from J, the gap between germline ends came to 16 bases. CDR3: CASTLGGETETQYF. DNA for the CDR3: TGTGCCAGCACCCTGGGCGGGGAGACAGAGACCCAGTACTTC.

The V and J genes are TRBV27 and TRBJ1-5; 8 bases map to TRBD1. This CDR3 is built from 17 residues. Losses at the gene ends were 6 bases for V and 0 bases for J; bases not matched to a gene: 10. CDR1 is MNHEY and CDR2 is SMNVEV in the germline V gene (reference sequence). CDR3 coding DNA: TGTGCCAGCAGGTCCGGGACAGGCGATAATAGCAATCAGCCCCAGCATTTT. This encodes CASRSGTGDNSNQPQHF.

The chain uses TRBV5-4 and TRBJ2-4; D not resolved. From germline, CDR1 is SGHNT and CDR2 YYREEE (reference sequence). Between the trimmed V and J ends, which lost 4 bases and 4 bases, there was a span of 12 bases. The CDR3 loop spans 14 amino acids. CDR3 coding DNA: TGTGCCAGCAGCCTCGGTACAGCAAAAAACATTCAGTACTTC. As protein: CASSLGTAKNIQYF.

The chain employs TRBV30 and TRBJ1-2; no clear D gene. V lost 2 bases and J 7 bases, leaving 14 bases between the germline ends. The length of the CDR3 is 13 residues. Germline values: CDR1 GTSNPN, CDR2 SVGIG (reference sequence). DNA of the CDR3: TGTGCCTGGAGTTCCCGCTGGGAGAGTGGCTACACCTTC. It codes for CAWSSRWESGYTF.

CDR3 nucleotides: TGCGCCAGCAGCTTTGACAGAAATCAGCCCCAGCATTTT. The encoded protein is CASSFDRNQPQHF. The chain is built from TRBV5-1 and TRBJ1-5, with D possibly TRBD1 on 5 matching bases. This CDR3 has 13 residues. Trimming removed 2 bases at V and 4 bases at J, with 7 bases between. Germline V gene lookup returns CDR1 SGHRS and CDR2 YFSETQ.

The rearrangement uses TRBV25-1 and TRBJ1-1; D not resolved. Between the trimmed V and J ends, which lost 4 bases and 1 base, there was a span of 16 bases. The CDR3 covers 16 residues. Germline loops: CDR1 MGHDK, CDR2 SYGVNS. The chain's CDR3 is CASSAPSGLTNTEAFF. The CDR3 DNA is TGTGCCAGCAGTGCCCCCAGCGGACTGACGAACACTGAAGCTTTCTTT. Full variable domain (outside the CDR3, taken from reference TRBV25-1 and TRBJ1-1): EADIYQTPRYLVIGTGKKITLECSQTMGHDKMYWYQQDPGMELHLIHYSYGVNSTEKGDLSSESTVSRIRTEHFPLTLESARPSHTSQYLCASSAPSGLTNTEAFFGQGTRLTVV.

V usage is TRBV7-2 and J usage is TRBJ2-7; D is unresolved. The CDR3 covers 11 residues. The ends were cut back, 1 base at V and 9 bases at J, with 7 bases in the middle. Germline loops: CDR1 SGHTA, CDR2 FQGNSA. The CDR3 is CASSLGAGQYF. For the CDR3, the DNA is TGTGCCAGCAGCTTAGGGGCCGGGCAGTACTTC.

The V call is TRBV4-3, the J call TRBJ2-7, with TRBD2 as a possible D gene (6 bases). V lost 1 base and J lost 0, with 7 bases in between. Germline assignment: CDR1 LGHNA and CDR2 YSLEER. The CDR3 is 14 residues long. CDR3 sequence (DNA): TGCGCCAGCAGCCAAGGCGGGACCTCCTACGAGCAGTACTTC. The encoded protein is CASSQGGTSYEQYF.

In this sample, this clone turned up once. This rearrangement joins TRBV10-3 to TRBJ1-2; 8 bases align to TRBD1. The CDR3 totals 16 residues. V lost 8 bases, J lost 1 base, and 12 bases stayed unmatched. Germline V gene lookup returns CDR1 ENHRY and CDR2 SYGVKD. The CDR3 region is CAIARQGSPSNYGYTF. For the CDR3, the DNA is TGTGCCATCGCGAGACAGGGGTCGCCTAGTAACTATGGCTACACCTTC.

The chain joins TRBV11-2 to TRBJ2-2, with 12 bases that match TRBD2. CDR3 length: 15 amino acids. In germline, CDR1 is SGHAT, CDR2 FQNNGV. J gave up 5 bases and V 5 bases, and 3 bases lay outside the gene matches. CDR3 sequence reads: CASSQGLAGTGELFF. Here the CDR3 DNA reads TGTGCCAGCAGCCAGGGACTAGCGGGTACCGGGGAGCTGTTTTTT.

The chain carries TRBV9 and TRBJ1-1; D possibly corresponds to TRBD1 (5 bases). CDR1 is SGDLS and CDR2 is YYNGEE in the germline V gene. The CDR3 spans 14 residues. Trimming cost V 5 bases and J 2 bases, with 13 bases left between them. The DNA of the CDR3 is TGTGCCAGCAGTACAGGAGGGGTCAACACTGAAGCTTTCTTT. It encodes CASSTGGVNTEAFF.

This chain uses TRBV6-5 with TRBJ2-5, with D perhaps TRBD1 (5 bases). Germline loops: CDR1 MNHEY, CDR2 SVGAGI. Trimming cost V 6 bases and J 4 bases, with 12 bases left between them. The length of the CDR3 is 13 residues. This CDR3 reads CASRPGHGETQYF. The DNA for the CDR3 is TGTGCCAGCAGGCCAGGACATGGAGAGACCCAGTACTTC.